The 30 T cell receptor beta chains in this list originate from one sample, sequenced in a study of blood T cell repertoires in COVID-19. Clones were sequenced by immunoSEQ multiplex PCR, and TCRdb holds only the in-frame ones, with some missing. The table lists about 200,000 clones, roughly 75% of them singletons. The specimen sequenced was peripheral blood. The origin of the receptors is a woman in her seventies with acute or convalescent COVID-19.

This chain joins TRBV28 and TRBJ1-4; TRBD1 aligns across 10 bases. J lost 5 bases, V lost 6 bases, and 3 bases had no gene match. This CDR3 region has 14 residues. Per germline, CDR1 MDHEN and CDR2 SYDVKM. Written as DNA, the CDR3 is TGTGCCAGCAGCCTGACAGGGGGCAATGAAAAACTGTTTTTT. This encodes CASSLTGGNEKLFF.

The CDR3 sequence: CASSLGSGGGRGNQPQHF. The CDR3 DNA reads TGTGCCAGCAGTTTAGGTTCAGGGGGCGGACGGGGCAATCAGCCCCAGCATTTT. The chain joins TRBV28 to TRBJ1-5, with TRBD1 matching 8 bases. V shed 2 bases and J 2 bases; nucleotides not matched to a gene: 11. Looked up from germline, CDR1 is MDHEN and CDR2 is SYDVKM. This CDR3 comprises 18 residues.

The CDR3 region has the DNA TGTGCCAGCAGTCCGAACAGCTATGGCTACACCTTC. Its translation is CASSPNSYGYTF. The chain carries TRBV25-1 and TRBJ1-2; D call uncertain. Germline CDR1 and CDR2: MGHDK and SYGVNS. The CDR3 is 12 residues long. V was cut by 5 bases and J by 4 bases, with 8 bases left in between.

This clone is a singleton in its sample. The V call is TRBV15, the J call TRBJ1-1, with no clear D. Trimming removed 3 bases from V and 11 bases from J, with 16 bases in between. The CDR3 length is 13 residues. Looked up from germline, CDR1 is LNHNV and CDR2 is YYDKDF (reference sequence). This CDR3 reads CATSSSPDMLAFF. The CDR3 nucleotides are TGTGCCACCAGCAGTTCCCCCGACATGTTGGCTTTCTTT.

This chain links TRBV18 with TRBJ2-2; 14 nucleotides match TRBD2. There are 16 residues in the CDR3. Per the germline V gene, CDR1 is KGHSH and CDR2 is LQKENI. V trimming: 5 bases; J trimming: 7 bases; junction bases outside the gene matches: 6. CDR3 loop: CASSTGLAGVGGELFF. In DNA, the CDR3 is TGTGCCAGCTCAACGGGACTAGCGGGAGTAGGCGGGGAGCTGTTTTTT.

The V gene is TRBV7-9, the J gene TRBJ2-1, with a weak D call TRBD1 (5 bases). The CDR3 spans 13 residues. The V end was cut by 4 bases, the J end by 7 bases, with 11 bases between. Germline values: CDR1 SEHNR, CDR2 FQNEAQ (reference sequence). The CDR3 spells CASSWGGANEQFF. The CDR3 nucleotides read TGTGCCAGCAGCTGGGGCGGAGCGAATGAGCAGTTCTTC.

The table lists this clone with a few counts. The CDR3 protein is CASRYNRYPPQETQYF. The CDR3 nucleotides are TGTGCCAGCAGATATAACAGGTACCCCCCTCAAGAGACCCAGTACTTC. This chain uses TRBV2 with TRBJ2-5; TRBD1 might be the D (5 bases). Per the germline V gene, CDR1 is SNHLY and CDR2 is FYNNEI. CDR3 length: 16 amino acids. V lost 6 bases and J lost 2, with 19 bases in between. The whole variable domain, remainder taken from reference TRBV2 and TRBJ2-5, is EPEVTQTPSHQVTQMGQEVILRCVPISNHLYFYWYRQILGQKVEFLVSFYNNEISEKSEIFDDQFSVERPDGSNFTLKIRSTKLEDSAMYFCASRYNRYPPQETQYFGPGTRLLVL.

J is TRBJ1-5 and V is TRBV3-1 (or the pseudogene TRBV3-2); no reliable D call. From germline, CDR1 is LGHDT and CDR2 YNNKEL (reference sequence). This CDR3 comprises 13 residues. V was cut by 5 bases and J by 4 bases, with 9 bases left in between. The CDR3 nucleotides are TGTGCCAGCAGCGCCAGACTTAATCAGCCCCAGCATTTT. Its protein is CASSARLNQPQHF.

V gene TRBV5-4 combines with J gene TRBJ2-7; maybe TRBD1 (6 bases). V lost 4 bases and J 5 bases, leaving 16 bases between the germline ends. The CDR3 is made up of 14 amino acids. Germline CDR1 SGHNT, CDR2 YYREEE (reference sequence). The CDR3 spells CASSRGTTSDEQYF. The CDR3 DNA reads as TGTGCCAGCAGCCGTGGGACAACTAGTGACGAGCAGTACTTC.

V usage is TRBV7-8 and J usage is TRBJ1-3; 11 bases are shared with TRBD1. The CDR3 contains 17 residues. Germline V lookup: CDR1 SGHVS, CDR2 FQNEAQ. V lost 5 bases to trimming and J lost 0 bases; unmatched junction nucleotides: 6. The CDR3 spells CASSEGQGASSGNTIYF. CDR3 sequence (DNA): TGTGCCAGCAGCGAAGGACAGGGGGCCAGCTCTGGAAACACCATATATTTT.

The rearrangement links TRBV12-3 or TRBV12-4 to TRBJ2-7; tentative D call: TRBD2 (5 bases). The CDR3 contains 13 residues. With 3 bases removed from V and 7 bases from J, the gap between germline ends came to 13 bases. In DNA form, the CDR3 reads TGTGCCAGCAGTTTGACCGTCTCGGGGGAGCAGTACTTC. It specifies CASSLTVSGEQYF.

The V and J genes are TRBV30 and TRBJ2-1; 8 nucleotides agree with TRBD2. The ends lost 0 bases at V and 5 bases at J; junction bases unmatched: 3. The CDR3 runs to 14 residues. Germline V gene data show CDR1 as GTSNPN and CDR2 as SVGIG (reference sequence). CDR3 sequence (DNA): TGTGCCTGGAGTGTGGGACTAGGGAACAATGAGCAGTTCTTC. It specifies CAWSVGLGNNEQFF.

The chain uses TRBV18 and TRBJ2-3; 10 positions agree with TRBD1. CDR1 is KGHSH, CDR2 LQKENI, per germline. The CDR3 length is 15 residues. V lost 6 bases, J lost 2 bases, and 5 bases stayed unmatched. CDR3 protein: CASSPGQGDTDTQYF. CDR3 DNA: TGTGCCAGCTCTCCAGGACAGGGGGACACAGATACGCAGTATTTT.

This clone occurred once. As DNA, the CDR3 is TGTGCCAGCAGTTTATCCCAACTCTCAATCACTAGCGGGAGGGCCCTCGCTGAGCAGTTCTTC. This codes for CASSLSQLSITSGRALAEQFF. This sequence joins TRBV28 and TRBJ2-1, with 13 bases aligning to TRBD2. Germline assignment: CDR1 MDHEN and CDR2 SYDVKM. V trimming: 1 base; J trimming: 9 bases; junction bases outside the gene matches: 21. The CDR3 runs 21 residues.

V and J are TRBV19 and TRBJ2-2; possibly TRBD2 for D (6 bases). The length of the CDR3 is 15 residues. Germline V lookup: CDR1 LNHDA, CDR2 SQIVND (reference sequence). V lost 1 base and J 5 bases, leaving 11 bases between the germline ends. In DNA, the CDR3 is TGTGCCAGTAGTATAGCTGGAGGGGTAACCGGGGAGCTGTTTTTT. Amino acids: CASSIAGGVTGELFF.

CDR3 bases: TGCAGCGTTGTACAGGGGCTCTCCTACGAGCAGTACTTC. Protein product: CSVVQGLSYEQYF. This chain connects TRBV29-1 to TRBJ2-7; 7 bases match TRBD1. Germline V CDR1 and CDR2: SQVTM, ANQGSEA. The CDR3 length is 13 residues. Trimming removed 4 bases from V and 0 bases from J; junction bases left unmatched: 3.

The rearrangement links TRBV11-3 to TRBJ2-1, with 10 bases matching TRBD2. Germline CDR1 SGHNT, CDR2 YENEEA. The CDR3 totals 15 residues. After removal of 0 bases from V and 6 bases from J, the junction contained 2 bases not matched to a gene. The CDR3 reads CASSLDSGRINEQFF. The CDR3 DNA is TGTGCCAGCAGCTTAGATAGCGGGAGGATCAATGAGCAGTTCTTC. Full variable domain (remainder filled in from reference TRBV11-3 and TRBJ2-1): EAGVVQSPRYKIIEKKQPVAFWCNPISGHNTLYWYLQNLGQGPELLIRYENEEAVDDSQLPKDRFSAERLKGVDSTLKIQPAELGDSAVYLCASSLDSGRINEQFFGPGTRLTVL.

The CDR3 DNA reads TGTGCCAGCAGCTTAGCGGACAGGTTACACACTGAAGCTTTCTTT. Translation: CASSLADRLHTEAFF. This rearrangement joins TRBV5-6 to TRBJ1-1; 7 nucleotides match TRBD1. The CDR3 spans 15 residues. In germline, CDR1 is SGHDT, CDR2 YYEEEE. V shed 2 bases, J shed 3 bases, and the junction held 7 bases outside the gene matches.

The chain uses TRBV19 and TRBJ2-1, with 7 bases lining up with TRBD2. The CDR3 is 16 amino acids. The germline CDR1 and CDR2 sequences are LNHDA and SQIVND (reference sequence). V lost 5 bases and J lost 8; bases outside the gene matches: 15. CDR3 bases: TGTGCCAGTAGTCCCCGAGGTGGCGGGAGTCCGGATGAGCAGTTCTTC. It encodes CASSPRGGGSPDEQFF.

This chain connects TRBV2 to TRBJ1-5; tentatively, D is TRBD1 (6 bases). Trimming removed 7 bases from V and 3 bases from J, with 13 bases in between. The germline V gene has CDR1 SNHLY and CDR2 FYNNEI. The CDR3 loop spans 14 amino acids. The CDR3 nucleotides are TGTGCCAGCACCAAGGACAGCTCCAATCAGCCCCAGCATTTT. Its protein product is CASTKDSSNQPQHF.

The rearrangement uses TRBV11-3 and TRBJ2-2, with D hard to call. Germline V gene sequence: CDR1 SGHNT, CDR2 YENEEA. The length of the CDR3 is 12 residues. The ends were cut back, 4 bases at V and 2 bases at J, with 2 bases in the middle. CDR3 in amino acids: CASSSNTGELFF. The CDR3 DNA sequence: TGTGCCAGCAGCTCTAACACCGGGGAGCTGTTTTTT.

The J gene is TRBJ1-5, the V gene TRBV28; 7 bases agree with TRBD1. The CDR3 runs 16 residues. V dropped 5 bases and J dropped 3; count of bases not matched to a gene: 10. CDR1 is MDHEN, CDR2 SYDVKM, per germline. As DNA, the CDR3 is TGTGCCAGCAGTCCAACGACAGGGTGGGTCAATCAGCCCCAGCATTTT. This codes for CASSPTTGWVNQPQHF.

In this sample, this clone turned up a few times. The chain is built from TRBV18 and TRBJ2-7, with 7 bases lining up with TRBD2. After removal of 3 bases from V and 4 bases from J, the junction contained 9 bases not matched to a gene. CDR1 is KGHSH, CDR2 LQKENI, per germline. CDR3 size: 15 residues. The CDR3 here is CASSPTAGASYEQYF. The DNA for the CDR3 is TGTGCCAGCTCACCGACGGCGGGAGCGTCGTACGAGCAGTACTTC.

The V call is TRBV28, the J call TRBJ1-4, with 8 bases that match TRBD1. CDR3 length equals 14 residues. The germline V gene has CDR1 MDHEN and CDR2 SYDVKM. With 3 bases clipped from V and 3 bases from J, the junction kept 0 bases outside the gene matches. Written as DNA, the CDR3 is TGTGCCAGCAGTTTGACAGGGGCTAATGAAAAACTGTTTTTT. Protein product: CASSLTGANEKLFF.

This clone was observed a single time. The chain joins TRBV4-1 to TRBJ1-6; 8 nucleotides agree with TRBD1. V was pared by 3 bases and J by 3 bases, with 4 bases of the junction left unmatched. Germline CDR1 and CDR2: MGHRA and YSYEKL. The CDR3 length is 16 residues. CDR3 sequence reads: CASSHSGQGYNSPLHF. Here the CDR3 DNA reads TGCGCCAGCAGCCACTCCGGACAGGGCTATAATTCACCCCTCCACTTT.

The rearrangement links TRBV4-2 to TRBJ2-5; possible D gene TRBD2, 6 bases. This CDR3 is built from 15 residues. Trimming took off 8 bases at V and 0 bases at J, with 16 bases between the two ends. The V gene's germline CDR1 is LGHNA and CDR2 YNFKEQ. The CDR3 DNA reads as TGTGCCAGCGCGACGGGCGGGGCCGACCAAGAGACCCAGTACTTC. It specifies CASATGGADQETQYF.

This sequence joins TRBV6-4 and TRBJ1-5; D gene unclear. V lost 10 bases to trimming and J lost 9 bases, with 25 bases between them. The germline V gene encodes CDR1 MRHNA and CDR2 SNTAGT. This CDR3 comprises 15 residues. CDR3 bases: TGTGCCACCGACACATTCGGGCGGGAATGTCGGCCCCAGCATTTT. Amino acid sequence: CATDTFGRECRPQHF.

The V and J genes are TRBV30 and TRBJ2-5; D gene ambiguous. The germline CDR1 and CDR2 sequences are GTSNPN and SVGIG (reference sequence). V was trimmed by 4 bases and J by 1 base, leaving 13 bases between them. The CDR3 consists of 14 residues. CDR3 protein: CAWTPRGLQETQYF. The CDR3 bases are TGTGCCTGGACCCCACGAGGCCTCCAAGAGACCCAGTACTTC.

The rearrangement links TRBV6-5 to TRBJ2-7; 8 nucleotides match TRBD1. V dropped 6 bases and J dropped 4; count of bases not matched to a gene: 8. The CDR3 spans 14 residues. CDR1 and CDR2 from the germline V gene are MNHEY and SVGAGI. The CDR3 DNA sequence: TGTGCCAGCAGCGTTAGCAGGGGGCCTTACGAGCAGTACTTC. Translated, it gives CASSVSRGPYEQYF.

This clone was seen just once. The V and J genes are TRBV27 and TRBJ1-2; D unresolved. Per germline, CDR1 MNHEY and CDR2 SMNVEV (reference sequence). The V and J ends lost 5 bases and 4 bases respectively, with 14 bases between them. The length of the CDR3 is 14 residues. The CDR3 here is CASSQDIRVYGYTF. The CDR3 nucleotides read TGTGCCAGCAGTCAAGACATCCGTGTCTATGGCTACACCTTC.